The source of this T cell receptor beta chain is a study of cytomegalovirus exposure and HLA in healthy donors. General study points: Prior analysis indicated that the majority of TCR beta V segments exhibited productivity approximately 87% or approximately 30% of the time. The study recorded 164 TCR beta chains that were cytomegalovirus-associated. Analysis performed later found approximately 17,000 TCR beta sequences associated with HLA alleles at 0.05 false discovery rate.

Germline lookup yields CDR1 LGHNA and CDR2 YNFKEQ. The CDR3 contains 15 residues. Trimming took 1 base from V and 7 from J; bases not matched to a gene: 5. The PCR was carried out with 60 Vbeta primers and 13 Jbeta primers. Only in-frame clones appear in the TCRdb table, and some are missing; sequencing was by immunoSEQ multiplex PCR. Here the sample spans approximately 95,000 clones, about four fifths being singletons. The donors comprised healthy bone marrow donors. With regard to this clone: Its antigen is unidentified.

Input material: PBMCs. This chain links TRBV4-2 with TRBJ2-2, with 8 bases fitting TRBD1. The origin of this receptor is a man between 18 and 35 years old in good health and CMV-seropositive. The CDR3 DNA sequence: TGTGCCAGCAGCCAAGGGGCAGGGGGCGGCGGGGAGCTGTTTTTT. Its translation: CASSQGAGGGGELFF.